A selection of T cell receptor beta chains follows, all from one sample in a study of CD8 T cells in ankylosing spondylitis. TCRdb redid the calling of the 5' RACE reads with MiXCR, one entry per CDR3 protein. Of 200,000 to 250,000 distinct CDR3 sequences listed, around 20% are singletons. Sequencing was carried out using blood, either unsorted or a sorted T cell fraction (not recorded which). The receptors shown here come from a male donor with ankylosing spondylitis. Each CDR3 is given with its conserved first and last residue. The order of the fields is D gene, V gene, J gene, clone size, CDR3 protein, CDR3 DNA. D genes are given only for firm matches. Only some rows state a clone size, as once, few, many or a class for expanded clones.

D gene: -; V gene: TRBV6-5; J gene: TRBJ1-2; clone size: -; CDR3 protein: CASSYESRTEDGYTF; CDR3 DNA: TGTGCCAGCAGTTATGAGAGTAGGACGGAGGATGGCTACACCTTC
D gene: TRBD1; V gene: TRBV7-9; J gene: TRBJ1-2; clone size: -; CDR3 protein: CASQRGGQLNYGYTF; CDR3 DNA: TGTGCCAGCCAACGGGGGGGACAGCTTAACTATGGCTACACCTTC
D gene: TRBD1; V gene: TRBV9; J gene: TRBJ1-2; clone size: few; CDR3 protein: CASSTGQMYGYTF; CDR3 DNA: TGTGCCAGCAGCACGGGACAGATGTATGGCTACACCTTC
D gene: TRBD2; V gene: TRBV7-8; J gene: TRBJ2-5; clone size: few; CDR3 protein: CASSLVGSGGPVQETQYF; CDR3 DNA: TGTGCCAGCAGCTTAGTTGGTAGCGGGGGCCCCGTCCAAGAGACCCAGTACTTC
D gene: -; V gene: TRBV7-8; J gene: TRBJ2-1; clone size: -; CDR3 protein: CASSLPRQVYNEQFF; CDR3 DNA: TGTGCCAGCAGCTTACCGAGACAAGTATACAATGAGCAGTTCTTC
D gene: TRBD2; V gene: TRBV27; J gene: TRBJ2-5; clone size: -; CDR3 protein: CASSFSLAGGLETQYF; CDR3 DNA: TGTGCCAGCAGTTTTAGCCTAGCGGGGGGCCTGGAGACCCAGTACTTC
D gene: TRBD1; V gene: TRBV7-9; J gene: TRBJ2-7; clone size: -; CDR3 protein: CASSPGTGGLLEQYF; CDR3 DNA: TGTGCCAGCAGCCCCGGGACAGGTGGTCTCCTGGAGCAGTACTTC
D gene: TRBD2; V gene: TRBV9; J gene: TRBJ2-3; clone size: -; CDR3 protein: CASTLGGNSWGGADTQYF; CDR3 DNA: TGTGCCAGCACCCTCGGGGGGAATAGCTGGGGGGGTGCAGATACGCAGTATTTT
D gene: -; V gene: TRBV7-6; J gene: TRBJ2-3; clone size: few; CDR3 protein: CASSLVIDWRTGGTDTQYF; CDR3 DNA: TGTGCCAGCAGCTTAGTTATTGATTGGCGGACTGGCGGCACAGATACGCAGTATTTT
D gene: -; V gene: TRBV20-1; J gene: TRBJ1-2; clone size: -; CDR3 protein: CSARDPLGLANYGYTF; CDR3 DNA: TGCAGTGCTAGAGATCCCCTGGGCCTTGCTAACTATGGCTACACCTTC
D gene: -; V gene: TRBV27; J gene: TRBJ2-1; clone size: few; CDR3 protein: CASSSRLEQFF; CDR3 DNA: TGTGCCAGCAGTTCGAGACTAGAGCAGTTCTTC
D gene: TRBD2; V gene: TRBV6-1; J gene: TRBJ2-7; clone size: -; CDR3 protein: CASSLGLAEIYYEQYF; CDR3 DNA: TGTGCCAGCAGTCTCGGACTAGCGGAGATTTACTACGAGCAGTACTTC
D gene: TRBD1; V gene: TRBV12-3/TRBV12-4; J gene: TRBJ1-1; clone size: -; CDR3 protein: CASSLRSGGFSEAFF; CDR3 DNA: TGTGCCAGCAGTTTAAGGTCAGGGGGCTTTTCTGAAGCTTTCTTT
D gene: -; V gene: TRBV29-1; J gene: TRBJ2-3; clone size: many; CDR3 protein: CSVVRGDASTDTQYF; CDR3 DNA: TGCAGCGTTGTGAGGGGGGATGCCAGCACAGATACGCAGTATTTT
D gene: -; V gene: TRBV5-1; J gene: TRBJ2-7; clone size: few; CDR3 protein: CASSLELGYEQYF; CDR3 DNA: TGCGCCAGCAGCTTGGAGTTGGGGTACGAGCAGTACTTC
D gene: -; V gene: TRBV5-1; J gene: TRBJ1-2; clone size: few; CDR3 protein: CASSLANRAVDGYTF; CDR3 DNA: TGCGCCAGCAGCTTGGCCAACAGGGCCGTGGATGGCTACACCTTC
D gene: TRBD1; V gene: TRBV27; J gene: TRBJ2-1; clone size: few; CDR3 protein: CASTPVWTGGTDEQFF; CDR3 DNA: TGTGCCAGCACCCCGGTTTGGACAGGGGGTACGGATGAGCAGTTCTTC
D gene: TRBD1; V gene: TRBV7-9; J gene: TRBJ1-5; clone size: few; CDR3 protein: CASSPDRGDQPQHF; CDR3 DNA: TGTGCCAGCAGCCCGGACAGGGGCGATCAGCCCCAGCATTTT
D gene: TRBD1; V gene: TRBV2; J gene: TRBJ1-2; clone size: -; CDR3 protein: CASQGQDIVTNYGYTF; CDR3 DNA: TGTGCCAGCCAAGGACAGGACATCGTTACTAACTATGGCTACACCTTC
D gene: TRBD2; V gene: TRBV27; J gene: TRBJ2-1; clone size: few; CDR3 protein: CASSSSGTTYNEQFF; CDR3 DNA: TGTGCCAGCAGTTCTAGCGGGACGACCTACAATGAGCAGTTCTTC
D gene: TRBD1; V gene: TRBV7-9; J gene: TRBJ2-5; clone size: once; CDR3 protein: CASSFRTGTEGETQYF; CDR3 DNA: TGTGCCAGCAGCTTCCGGACAGGGACCGAGGGGGAGACCCAGTACTTC
D gene: -; V gene: TRBV24-1; J gene: TRBJ2-1; clone size: -; CDR3 protein: CATSGTTSDEQFF; CDR3 DNA: TGTGCCACCAGTGGAACCACCTCGGATGAGCAGTTCTTC
D gene: TRBD2; V gene: TRBV7-9; J gene: TRBJ2-1; clone size: -; CDR3 protein: CASSRGRERYNEQFF; CDR3 DNA: TGTGCCAGCAGCCGCGGGCGGGAGCGGTACAATGAGCAGTTCTTC
D gene: -; V gene: TRBV4-3; J gene: TRBJ2-1; clone size: few; CDR3 protein: CASSQGVGDNEQFF; CDR3 DNA: TGCGCCAGCAGCCAAGGAGTAGGAGACAATGAGCAGTTCTTC
D gene: TRBD1; V gene: TRBV12-3/TRBV12-4; J gene: TRBJ2-5; clone size: -; CDR3 protein: CASSLGEGAYETQYF; CDR3 DNA: TGTGCCAGCAGTTTAGGCGAGGGGGCCTACGAGACCCAGTACTTC
D gene: TRBD1; V gene: TRBV20-1; J gene: TRBJ2-1; clone size: few; CDR3 protein: CSARVRQGSYNEQFF; CDR3 DNA: TGCAGTGCTAGAGTCAGACAGGGTTCCTACAATGAGCAGTTCTTC
D gene: TRBD2; V gene: TRBV2; J gene: TRBJ2-2; clone size: few; CDR3 protein: CASIETSGTGELFF; CDR3 DNA: TGTGCCAGCATCGAGACTAGCGGGACCGGGGAGCTGTTTTTT
D gene: -; V gene: TRBV9; J gene: TRBJ2-7; clone size: -; CDR3 protein: CARIEKVYEQYF; CDR3 DNA: TGTGCCAGAATCGAAAAGGTTTACGAGCAGTACTTC
D gene: TRBD2; V gene: TRBV5-1; J gene: TRBJ2-3; clone size: once; CDR3 protein: CASWEPGSPSGSTDTQYF; CDR3 DNA: TGCGCCAGCTGGGAACCCGGGAGCCCTAGCGGTAGCACAGATACGCAGTATTTT
D gene: -; V gene: TRBV4-1; J gene: TRBJ2-1; clone size: many; CDR3 protein: CASSQDREFNEQFF; CDR3 DNA: TGCGCCAGCAGCCAAGATCGGGAGTTCAACGAGCAGTTCTTC
D gene: -; V gene: TRBV11-2; J gene: TRBJ2-5; clone size: -; CDR3 protein: CASSLDAWGLGETQYF; CDR3 DNA: TGTGCCAGCAGCTTAGACGCCTGGGGGTTAGGAGAGACCCAGTACTTC
D gene: -; V gene: TRBV7-9; J gene: TRBJ2-2; clone size: -; CDR3 protein: CASSPPGVDGHGELFF; CDR3 DNA: TGTGCCAGCAGCCCCCCAGGGGTCGATGGACACGGGGAGCTGTTTTTT
D gene: TRBD2; V gene: TRBV2; J gene: TRBJ2-1; clone size: few; CDR3 protein: CASSLAGGDYNEQFF; CDR3 DNA: TGTGCCAGCAGTCTAGCGGGAGGGGACTACAATGAGCAGTTCTTC
D gene: TRBD2; V gene: TRBV20-1; J gene: TRBJ2-3; clone size: -; CDR3 protein: CSARDGLAGVVDTQYF; CDR3 DNA: TGCAGTGCTAGAGATGGACTAGCGGGAGTTGTAGATACGCAGTATTTT
D gene: -; V gene: TRBV4-1; J gene: TRBJ2-7; clone size: -; CDR3 protein: CASSQTESDSYEQYF; CDR3 DNA: TGCGCCAGCAGCCAGACAGAAAGCGACTCCTACGAGCAGTACTTC
D gene: -; V gene: TRBV4-1; J gene: TRBJ2-7; clone size: -; CDR3 protein: CASSQEGSPYYEQYF; CDR3 DNA: TGCGCCAGCAGCCAAGAAGGGAGTCCATACTACGAGCAGTACTTC
D gene: TRBD2; V gene: TRBV9; J gene: TRBJ2-4; clone size: -; CDR3 protein: CASSVGGGTNIQYF; CDR3 DNA: TGTGCCAGCAGCGTAGGGGGGGGGACAAACATTCAGTACTTC
D gene: TRBD2; V gene: TRBV28; J gene: TRBJ2-5; clone size: few; CDR3 protein: CASSFGLADQETQYF; CDR3 DNA: TGTGCCAGCAGTTTTGGACTAGCGGACCAAGAGACCCAGTACTTC
D gene: -; V gene: TRBV3-1; J gene: TRBJ2-3; clone size: -; CDR3 protein: CASSQAQTTDTQYF; CDR3 DNA: TGTGCCAGCAGCCAAGCACAGACCACAGATACGCAGTATTTT
D gene: -; V gene: TRBV28; J gene: TRBJ2-2; clone size: -; CDR3 protein: CASSYLRIAGELFF; CDR3 DNA: TGTGCCAGCAGTTACCTTAGGATTGCCGGGGAGCTGTTTTTT
D gene: -; V gene: TRBV28; J gene: TRBJ2-5; clone size: -; CDR3 protein: CASSFMLGETQYF; CDR3 DNA: TGTGCCAGCAGTTTTATGTTGGGAGAGACCCAGTACTTC
D gene: TRBD2; V gene: TRBV2; J gene: TRBJ2-1; clone size: -; CDR3 protein: CASRGLVVNEQFF; CDR3 DNA: TGTGCCAGCAGGGGACTAGTAGTCAATGAGCAGTTCTTC
D gene: TRBD1; V gene: TRBV27; J gene: TRBJ2-7; clone size: few; CDR3 protein: CASGPGTAHYEQYF; CDR3 DNA: TGTGCCAGCGGCCCCGGGACAGCTCATTACGAGCAGTACTTC
D gene: -; V gene: TRBV2; J gene: TRBJ2-7; clone size: -; CDR3 protein: CASSESLGTGEYEQYF; CDR3 DNA: TGTGCCAGCAGTGAAAGTTTAGGAACAGGAGAATACGAGCAGTACTTC
D gene: TRBD1; V gene: TRBV12-3/TRBV12-4; J gene: TRBJ1-1; clone size: -; CDR3 protein: CASSFSTGGTEAFF; CDR3 DNA: TGTGCCAGCAGTTTCTCGACAGGGGGCACTGAAGCTTTCTTT
D gene: -; V gene: TRBV12-3/TRBV12-4; J gene: TRBJ2-1; clone size: -; CDR3 protein: CASRPVSRNEQFF; CDR3 DNA: TGTGCCAGCAGGCCGGTTAGTCGCAATGAGCAGTTCTTC
D gene: TRBD2; V gene: TRBV12-3/TRBV12-4; J gene: TRBJ2-5; clone size: -; CDR3 protein: CASSLGLVAGGKETQYF; CDR3 DNA: TGTGCCAGCAGTTTAGGTTTGGTAGCGGGGGGGAAAGAGACCCAGTACTTC
D gene: -; V gene: TRBV7-3; J gene: TRBJ2-7; clone size: -; CDR3 protein: CASSFPERRNYEQYF; CDR3 DNA: TGTGCCAGCAGCTTTCCGGAGAGGAGAAACTACGAGCAGTACTTC
D gene: -; V gene: TRBV30; J gene: TRBJ2-3; clone size: -; CDR3 protein: CAWSVDTDTQYF; CDR3 DNA: TGTGCCTGGAGTGTTGACACAGATACGCAGTATTTT
D gene: TRBD2; V gene: TRBV5-1; J gene: TRBJ2-2; clone size: -; CDR3 protein: CASSSPRAGDLHGELFF; CDR3 DNA: TGCGCCAGCAGCTCCCCGAGGGCGGGGGACCTCCACGGGGAGCTGTTTTTT
D gene: -; V gene: TRBV4-2; J gene: TRBJ2-2; clone size: few; CDR3 protein: CASSQEARNTGELFF; CDR3 DNA: TGTGCCAGCAGCCAAGAGGCTAGAAACACCGGGGAGCTGTTTTTT
D gene: -; V gene: TRBV27; J gene: TRBJ1-2; clone size: few; CDR3 protein: CASSPTIRQSHGYTF; CDR3 DNA: TGTGCCAGCAGTCCGACGATCAGACAGTCCCATGGCTACACCTTC
D gene: TRBD1; V gene: TRBV24-1; J gene: TRBJ2-2; clone size: few; CDR3 protein: CATSDLGQPNTGELFF; CDR3 DNA: TGTGCCACCAGTGACCTGGGACAGCCCAACACCGGGGAGCTGTTTTTT
D gene: -; V gene: TRBV13; J gene: TRBJ1-4; clone size: -; CDR3 protein: CASSPVRGVGEKLFF; CDR3 DNA: TGTGCCAGCAGCCCAGTAAGGGGGGTTGGTGAAAAACTGTTTTTT
D gene: TRBD1; V gene: TRBV4-2; J gene: TRBJ1-1; clone size: -; CDR3 protein: CASSPDWTGMNTEAFF; CDR3 DNA: TGTGCCAGCAGCCCAGATTGGACAGGGATGAACACTGAAGCTTTCTTT
D gene: -; V gene: TRBV5-5; J gene: TRBJ1-1; clone size: -; CDR3 protein: CASSLGGSAEAFF; CDR3 DNA: TGTGCCAGCAGCTTGGGAGGGAGCGCTGAAGCTTTCTTT
D gene: TRBD2; V gene: TRBV29-1; J gene: TRBJ2-2; clone size: many; CDR3 protein: CSVGVARLAGTGELFF; CDR3 DNA: TGCAGCGTTGGGGTCGCGAGACTAGCGGGAACCGGGGAGCTGTTTTTT
D gene: -; V gene: TRBV5-6; J gene: TRBJ2-7; clone size: few; CDR3 protein: CASSIAGSPYEQYF; CDR3 DNA: TGTGCCAGCAGCATAGCCGGGTCACCCTACGAGCAGTACTTC
D gene: -; V gene: TRBV5-6; J gene: TRBJ2-7; clone size: -; CDR3 protein: CASSSVVLGWEQYF; CDR3 DNA: TGTGCCAGCAGCTCCGTGGTCCTCGGCTGGGAGCAGTACTTC